The T cell receptor (beta chain) under discussion was sequenced for a study of CD8 T cells in Susac syndrome. With random hexamers, reverse transcription was performed on about 0.5 to 1 ug of RNA. Via MiXCR, TCRdb re-called the immunoSEQ multiplex PCR reads, giving one row per CDR3 protein. The sample shows some 180,000 distinct CDR3 sequences, under 95% of them seen only once. Trimming shortened V by 0 bases and J by 4 bases, and 6 bases separated the two germline ends. Germline loops: CDR1 SGHTA, CDR2 FQGNSA. The length of the CDR3 is 13 residues. V and J are TRBV7-2 and TRBJ1-2; no firm D call. The sequencing sample was made of CD4+ T cells from PBMCs. The TCR sequence derives from a human donor in good health. In DNA, the CDR3 is TGTGCCAGCAGCTTAGCAGGGCTCTATGGCTACACCTTC. Residues: CASSLAGLYGYTF.